Below, 15 T cell receptor beta chains from the same sample are listed, as sequenced in a study of T cell repertoires in cytomegalovirus infection. These receptors lack a known antigen. TCRdb re-called the reads through MiXCR, storing one row per CDR3 protein. The table lists about 830,000 distinct CDR3 sequences, 30% to 35% of them singletons. The sample was cultured CD8+ T cells from PBMCs, taken from culture after CMV antigen stimulation. These receptors were obtained from a human donor in good health (CMV status not recorded). Some clones in this sample may be carry-over from other donors' samples.

This clonotype was seen repeatedly, ten times or more. This rearrangement joins TRBV12-3 or TRBV12-4 to TRBJ2-1, with 7 bases lining up with TRBD1. The J segment lost 3 bases and the V segment lost 4 bases, leaving 0 bases of the junction unmatched. This CDR3 spans 13 amino acids. The CDR3 is CASSWDSYNEQFF. CDR3 coding DNA: TGTGCCAGCAGTTGGGACAGCTACAATGAGCAGTTCTTC.

As DNA, the CDR3 is TGTGCCAGCAGGCCCAGCGGCAGGGGCCAAGAGACCCAGTACTTC. This sequence encodes CASRPSGRGQETQYF. This chain links TRBV7-9 with TRBJ2-5; tentative D call: TRBD1 (6 bases). The CDR3 has 15 amino acids. V lost 6 bases, J lost 1 base, and 15 bases lay in between. From germline, CDR1 is SEHNR and CDR2 FQNEAQ (reference sequence).

The count of this clonotype is one. The chain has TRBV27 and TRBJ2-7; D is perhaps TRBD1 or TRBD2 (5 bases each). The V end lost 4 bases, the J end lost 7 bases, and 17 bases lay between the germline ends. Germline V gives CDR1 MNHEY, CDR2 SMNVEV (reference sequence). CDR3 length equals 14 residues. CDR3 loop: CASSWGRTLEEQYF. The CDR3 coding sequence is TGTGCCAGCAGTTGGGGACGGACCCTAGAAGAGCAGTACTTC.

This clonotype was recorded at least ten times. The J gene is TRBJ2-3, the V gene TRBV7-3; the D is unclear. CDR3 length equals 13 residues. V lost 4 bases to trimming and J lost 6 bases, with 11 bases between them. CDR1 and CDR2 from the germline V gene are SGHTA and FQGTGA. This CDR3 is CASSSTTADTQYF. The CDR3 nucleotides read TGTGCCAGCAGCTCCACGACCGCCGATACGCAGTATTTT.

In its sample, this clonotype was seen a few times. The V and J genes are TRBV12-3 or TRBV12-4 and TRBJ2-3; TRBD1 agrees at 8 bases. CDR3 length: 15 amino acids. With 6 bases clipped from V and 2 bases from J, the junction kept 7 bases outside the gene matches. In DNA form, the CDR3 reads TGTGCCAGCAGCCCGACAGGGGCAAACACAGATACGCAGTATTTT. Its protein is CASSPTGANTDTQYF.

This clonotype was detected a few times. The chain uses TRBV19 and TRBJ2-7, with D perhaps matching TRBD2 (6 bases). The CDR3 totals 13 residues. Trimming shortened V by 3 bases and J by 7 bases, and 13 bases separated the two germline ends. CDR1 and CDR2 (germline): LNHDA, SQIVND (reference sequence). The CDR3 sequence is CASSINPGGEQYV. CDR3 nucleotides: TGTGCCAGTAGTATTAACCCAGGAGGGGAGCAGTACGTC.

The rearrangement joins TRBV7-9 to TRBJ2-7; the D gene is possibly TRBD1 (5 bases). The CDR3 length is 12 residues. In germline, CDR1 is SEHNR, CDR2 FQNEAQ (reference sequence). Deletions cut 6 bases from V and 6 bases from J, with 12 bases between. Here the CDR3 DNA reads TGTGCCAGCAGATATCAGGGTTCCGAGCAGTACTTC. This encodes CASRYQGSEQYF.

V and J are TRBV5-4 and TRBJ2-1; TRBD1 agrees at 9 bases. Germline CDR1 is SGHNT and CDR2 is YYREEE (reference sequence). The CDR3 consists of 15 residues. V lost 3 bases and J lost 9; bases outside the gene matches: 10. The CDR3 here is CASSSGQGQTGEQFF. The CDR3 DNA reads as TGTGCCAGCAGCTCGGGACAGGGACAAACCGGTGAGCAGTTCTTC.

Only a few counts were recorded for this clonotype. The gene calls are TRBV7-9 and TRBJ2-1; TRBD1 matches at 8 bases. The CDR3 has 15 residues. From germline, CDR1 is SEHNR and CDR2 FQNEAQ (reference sequence). Trimming removed 5 bases from V and 3 bases from J; junction bases left unmatched: 6. The CDR3 DNA reads TGTGCCAGCAGCCTACAGGGGGTATACTACAATGAGCAGTTCTTC. It is translated as CASSLQGVYYNEQFF.

The J gene is TRBJ1-5, the V gene TRBV28; D gene uncertain. V dropped 6 bases and J dropped 5 bases, with 11 bases sitting between them. CDR1 is MDHEN and CDR2 is SYDVKM in the germline V gene. The CDR3 length is 13 residues. The CDR3 nucleotides read TGTGCCAGCAGCCCTACAGCTTATCAGCCCCAGCATTTT. This codes for CASSPTAYQPQHF.

The chain links TRBV4-3 to TRBJ2-5; D remains ambiguous. CDR3 size: 15 residues. Trimming removed 0 bases from V and 2 bases from J, with 10 bases in between. Germline loops: CDR1 LGHNA, CDR2 YSLEER. The chain's CDR3 is CASSQDDLVQETQYF. Written as DNA, the CDR3 is TGCGCCAGCAGCCAAGATGACCTAGTTCAAGAGACCCAGTACTTC.

This clonotype was observed a handful of times. The J gene is TRBJ2-1, the V gene TRBV6-4, with D unresolved. The germline V and J ends were trimmed by 0 bases and 0 bases, with 12 bases remaining between them. The CDR3 has 17 residues. Germline CDR1 MRHNA, CDR2 SNTAGT. The CDR3 protein is CASSDSKMKSSYNEQFF. For the CDR3, the DNA is TGTGCCAGCAGTGACTCGAAGATGAAGAGCTCCTACAATGAGCAGTTCTTC.

This clonotype was seen only a few times. This sequence joins TRBV4-1 and TRBJ1-1; 9 bases align to TRBD1. The V gene's germline CDR1 is MGHRA and CDR2 YSYEKL. V was pared by 5 bases and J by 2 bases, with 6 bases of the junction left unmatched. This CDR3 spans 15 amino acids. The CDR3 region is CASSDRQGVNTEAFF. In DNA, the CDR3 is TGCGCCAGCAGCGACCGACAGGGGGTCAACACTGAAGCTTTCTTT.

The gene calls are TRBV7-9 and TRBJ1-6, with D tentatively TRBD1 (6 bases). V was pared by 4 bases and J by 7 bases, with 17 bases between. Germline assignment: CDR1 SEHNR and CDR2 FQNEAQ (reference sequence). The length of the CDR3 is 16 residues. As DNA, the CDR3 is TGTGCCAGCAGCTCAACACAGGGACAAGGGAATTCACCCCTCCACTTT. It yields the protein CASSSTQGQGNSPLHF.

The rearrangement links TRBV24-1 to TRBJ2-2, with D hard to call. The CDR3 runs 14 residues. The V and J ends lost 0 bases and 6 bases respectively, with 7 bases between them. Germline CDR1 reads KGHDR; CDR2 reads SFDVKD. The CDR3 loop reads CATSDLFVAGELFF. The DNA for the CDR3 is TGTGCCACCAGTGATTTGTTCGTAGCCGGGGAGCTGTTTTTT.